Below, 10 T cell receptor beta chains from the same sample are listed, as sequenced in a study of T cell clones after liver transplantation. Sequencing used immunoSEQ multiplex PCR; TCRdb keeps in-frame clones, though not all of them. The sample holds 8,500 to 10,000 clones, roughly 85% seen once. This specimen was CD8+ T cells from blood, taken before liver transplant. These receptors were collected from a human donor who received a liver transplant.

The CDR3 DNA follows: TGCGCCAGCAGCTTCATGGGCGGGGGGGCCTATGATGAGCAGTTCTTC. As protein: CASSFMGGGAYDEQFF. This rearrangement joins TRBV5-1 to TRBJ2-1, with 9 positions matching TRBD2. Losses at the gene ends were 2 bases for V and 8 bases for J; bases not matched to a gene: 11. The CDR3 covers 16 residues. Germline CDR1 is SGHRS and CDR2 is YFSETQ.

The chain links TRBV29-1 to TRBJ1-2; D gene uncertain. Trimming stripped 5 bases from V and 4 bases from J, with 8 bases between. Germline lookup yields CDR1 SQVTM and CDR2 ANQGSEA. This CDR3 spans 11 amino acids. CDR3 amino acids: CSVSIGYGYTF. The DNA of the CDR3 is TGCAGCGTTTCGATCGGCTATGGCTACACCTTC.

The chain joins TRBV5-6 to TRBJ2-7, with TRBD2 as a possible D gene (5 bases). With 0 bases removed from V and 6 bases from J, the gap between germline ends came to 16 bases. CDR1 and CDR2 from the germline V gene are SGHDT and YYEEEE. The CDR3 extends over 15 amino acids. The CDR3 DNA follows: TGTGCCAGCAGCTTGGGTGCACTCCTCGGACTCGAGCAGTACTTC. The encoded protein is CASSLGALLGLEQYF.

This clone came up once. The genes are TRBV7-6 and TRBJ2-1; TRBD1 might be the D (6 bases). Looked up from germline, CDR1 is SGHVS and CDR2 is FNYEAQ. The CDR3 runs to 15 residues. Trimming left V 1 base short and J 5 bases short, with 12 bases between. Here the CDR3 reads CASSLDRAHNNEQFF. The CDR3 DNA reads as TGTGCCAGCAGCTTAGACAGGGCCCATAACAATGAGCAGTTCTTC.

The CDR3 DNA sequence: TGCGCCAGCAGCATCCCGACAGGGAACACTGAAGCTTTCTTT. Its protein product is CASSIPTGNTEAFF. V gene TRBV4-1 combines with J gene TRBJ1-1; a possible D gene is TRBD1 (6 bases). The CDR3 spans 14 residues. V shed 5 bases and J shed 1 base, with 11 bases lying between them. From germline, CDR1 is MGHRA and CDR2 YSYEKL.

V is TRBV28 and J is TRBJ2-1; 8 nucleotides agree with TRBD1. V trimming: 6 bases; J trimming: 2 bases; junction bases outside the gene matches: 6. Germline loops: CDR1 MDHEN, CDR2 SYDVKM. The CDR3 runs 15 residues. The CDR3, as DNA: TGTGCCAGCAGGTTCGGGACAGGCGCCTACAATGAGCAGTTCTTC. Residues: CASRFGTGAYNEQFF. The full variable domain, completed using reference TRBV28 and TRBJ2-1, is DVKVTQSSRYLVKRTGEKVFLECVQDMDHENMFWYRQDPGLGLRLIYFSYDVKMKEKGDIPEGYSVSREKKERFSLILESASTNQTSMYLCASRFGTGAYNEQFFGPGTRLTVL.

The chain carries TRBV29-1 and TRBJ2-1; 8 positions agree with TRBD2. The CDR3 consists of 14 residues. V lost 2 bases and J lost 6; bases outside the gene matches: 6. The germline gives CDR1 SQVTM, CDR2 ANQGSEA. The CDR3 DNA follows: TGCAGCGTTGAACCTGCTAGCGGGCTCAATGAGCAGTTCTTC. Amino acids: CSVEPASGLNEQFF.

The CDR3 sequence is CASSQARIGGYEQYF. For the CDR3, the DNA is TGCGCCAGCAGCCAAGCACGAATCGGGGGCTACGAGCAGTACTTC. This chain uses TRBV4-3 with TRBJ2-7, with a tentative D call TRBD2 (6 bases). Germline V gene sequence: CDR1 LGHNA, CDR2 YSLEER. This CDR3 contains 15 residues. V gave up 1 base and J gave up 3 bases, with 13 bases separating them.

This clone turned up a few times. The V call is TRBV2, the J call TRBJ2-1; D is ambiguous. Trimming shortened V by 3 bases and J by 7 bases, and 7 bases separated the two germline ends. The CDR3 runs 12 residues. CDR1 SNHLY and CDR2 FYNNEI come from the germline V gene. The CDR3 protein is CASSDSGNEQFF. The DNA of the CDR3 is TGTGCCAGCAGTGACTCCGGGAATGAGCAGTTCTTC.

The CDR3 DNA reads as TGCGCCAGCCGACAGAATAGCGGGAGGTACAATGAGCAGTTCTTC. Translated: CASRQNSGRYNEQFF. V and J are TRBV10-2 and TRBJ2-1, with 10 bases fitting TRBD2. The CDR3 loop spans 15 amino acids. Germline CDR1 reads WSHSY; CDR2 reads SAAADI. Trimming at V came to 8 bases and at J to 4 bases, leaving 8 bases not matched to a gene.